This TCR beta chain was sequenced in a study of T-cell reconstitution after alpha-beta-depleted transplantation in children. Study-wide findings and caveats: As was reported, about two months after transplant, alpha-beta T cells came from several hundred expanded graft clones.

A library of TCRbeta sequences, prepared with unique molecular identifiers, was generated. TCRdb re-derived calls from the PCR reads in MiXCR, one entry per CDR3 protein. Counted here are about 250,000 distinct CDR3 sequences, roughly a quarter occurring once; the ten biggest clones make up 4.8%. This clonotype was observed many times. Its antigen is currently unknown. Compared with germline, one end of the junction differs, possibly owing to a read error. This sequence was found in a female patient aged 2-10 years who had a stem cell transplant for congenital amegakaryocytic thrombocytopenia, so the T cells may come from the graft donor. The specimen comprised PBMCs, mostly from graft donor cells, sampled 360 days after TCRalphabeta/CD19-depleted stem cell transplant.

CDR3 protein: CASSFQGLAGVYQETQYF. The DNA for the CDR3 is TGTGCCAGCAGTTTCCAAGGGCTAGCGGGAGTCTACCAGGAGACCCAGTACTTC. The chain couples TRBV2 to TRBJ2-5, with TRBD2 identical over 10 bases. This CDR3 region has 18 residues. Germline CDR1 SNHLY, CDR2 FYNNEI.